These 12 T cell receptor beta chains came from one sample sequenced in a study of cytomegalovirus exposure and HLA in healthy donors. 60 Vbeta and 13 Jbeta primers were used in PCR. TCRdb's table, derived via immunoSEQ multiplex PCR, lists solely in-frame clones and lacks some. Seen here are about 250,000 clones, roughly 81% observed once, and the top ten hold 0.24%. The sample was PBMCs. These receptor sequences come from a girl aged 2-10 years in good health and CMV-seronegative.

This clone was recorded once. CDR3 in DNA: TGTGCCAGCGCCCGACAGGTACGCATGAACACTGAAGCTTTCTTT. Its protein product is CASARQVRMNTEAFF. The rearrangement joins TRBV6-1 to TRBJ1-1, with a possible D match to TRBD1 (6 bases). V was trimmed by 8 bases and J by 0 bases, leaving 16 bases between them. Germline V gene data show CDR1 as MNHNS and CDR2 as SASEGT. This CDR3 comprises 15 residues.

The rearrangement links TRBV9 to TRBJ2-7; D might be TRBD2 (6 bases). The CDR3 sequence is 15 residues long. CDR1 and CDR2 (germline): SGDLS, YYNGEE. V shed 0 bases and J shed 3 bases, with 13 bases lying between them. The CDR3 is CASSVGGSGRYEQYF. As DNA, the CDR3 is TGTGCCAGCAGCGTAGGGGGTAGCGGACGCTACGAGCAGTACTTC.

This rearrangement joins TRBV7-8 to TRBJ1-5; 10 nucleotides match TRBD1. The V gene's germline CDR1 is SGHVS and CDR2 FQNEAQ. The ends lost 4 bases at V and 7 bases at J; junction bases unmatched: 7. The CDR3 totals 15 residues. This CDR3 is CASSSGQGKNQPQHF. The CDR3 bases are TGTGCCAGCAGCTCGGGACAGGGGAAAAACCAGCCCCAGCATTTT.

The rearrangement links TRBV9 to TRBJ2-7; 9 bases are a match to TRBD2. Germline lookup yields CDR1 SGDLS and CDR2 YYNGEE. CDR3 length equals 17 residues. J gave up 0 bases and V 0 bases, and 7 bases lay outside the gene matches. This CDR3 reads CASSVDPLAGSSYEQYF. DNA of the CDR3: TGTGCCAGCAGCGTAGATCCGCTAGCGGGGAGCTCCTACGAGCAGTACTTC. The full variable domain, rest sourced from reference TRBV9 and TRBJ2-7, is DSGVTQTPKHLITATGQRVTLRCSPRSGDLSVYWYQQSLDQGLQFLIQYYNGEERAKGNILERFSAQQFPDLHSELNLSSLELGDSALYFCASSVDPLAGSSYEQYFGPGTRLTVT.

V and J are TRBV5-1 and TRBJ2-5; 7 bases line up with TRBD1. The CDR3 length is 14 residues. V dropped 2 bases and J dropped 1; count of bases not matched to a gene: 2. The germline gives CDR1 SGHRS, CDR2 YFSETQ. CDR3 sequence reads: CASSFDRVQETQYF. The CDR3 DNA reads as TGCGCCAGCAGCTTTGACAGGGTCCAAGAGACCCAGTACTTC.

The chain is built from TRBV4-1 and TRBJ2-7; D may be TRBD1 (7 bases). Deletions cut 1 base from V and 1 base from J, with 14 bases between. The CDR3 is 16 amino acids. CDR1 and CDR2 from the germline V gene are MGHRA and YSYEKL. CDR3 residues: CASSQGGGDRSYEQYF. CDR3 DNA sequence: TGCGCCAGCAGCCAAGGAGGAGGGGACAGATCCTACGAGCAGTACTTC.

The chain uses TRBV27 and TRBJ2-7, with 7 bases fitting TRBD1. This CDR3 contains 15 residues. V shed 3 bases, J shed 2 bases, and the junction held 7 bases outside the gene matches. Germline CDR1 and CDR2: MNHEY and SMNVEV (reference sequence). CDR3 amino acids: CASSFLTGATYEQYF. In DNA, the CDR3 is TGTGCCAGCAGTTTCCTCACAGGGGCTACCTACGAGCAGTACTTC.

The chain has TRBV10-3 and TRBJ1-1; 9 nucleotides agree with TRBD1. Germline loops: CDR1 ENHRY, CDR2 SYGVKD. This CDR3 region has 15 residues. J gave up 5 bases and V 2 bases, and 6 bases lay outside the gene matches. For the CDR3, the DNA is TGTGCCATCAGTGAGACACAGGGGGCGGGAACTGAAGCTTTCTTT. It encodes CAISETQGAGTEAFF.

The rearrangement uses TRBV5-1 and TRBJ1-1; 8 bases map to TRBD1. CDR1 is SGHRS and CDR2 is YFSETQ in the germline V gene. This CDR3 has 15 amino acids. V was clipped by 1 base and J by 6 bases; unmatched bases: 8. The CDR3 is CASSLQGAGRSEAFF. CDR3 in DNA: TGCGCCAGCAGCTTGCAGGGGGCTGGGCGTTCTGAAGCTTTCTTT.

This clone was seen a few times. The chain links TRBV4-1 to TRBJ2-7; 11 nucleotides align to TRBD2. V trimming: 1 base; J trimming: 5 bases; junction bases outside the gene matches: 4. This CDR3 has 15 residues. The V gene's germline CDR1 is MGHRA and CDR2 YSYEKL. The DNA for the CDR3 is TGCGCCAGCAGCCAAGTTAGCGGGAGGGCCAACGAGCAGTACTTC. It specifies CASSQVSGRANEQYF.

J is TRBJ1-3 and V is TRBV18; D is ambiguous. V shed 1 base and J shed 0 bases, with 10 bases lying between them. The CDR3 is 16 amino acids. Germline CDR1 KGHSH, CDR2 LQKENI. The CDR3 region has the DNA TGTGCCAGCTCACCACTGGAGGTCGGCTCTGGAAACACCATATATTTT. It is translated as CASSPLEVGSGNTIYF.

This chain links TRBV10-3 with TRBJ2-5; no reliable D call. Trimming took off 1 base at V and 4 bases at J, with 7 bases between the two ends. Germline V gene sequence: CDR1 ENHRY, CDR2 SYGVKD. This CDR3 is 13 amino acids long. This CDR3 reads CAISEFPGETQYF. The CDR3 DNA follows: TGTGCCATCAGTGAGTTTCCAGGAGAGACCCAGTACTTC.